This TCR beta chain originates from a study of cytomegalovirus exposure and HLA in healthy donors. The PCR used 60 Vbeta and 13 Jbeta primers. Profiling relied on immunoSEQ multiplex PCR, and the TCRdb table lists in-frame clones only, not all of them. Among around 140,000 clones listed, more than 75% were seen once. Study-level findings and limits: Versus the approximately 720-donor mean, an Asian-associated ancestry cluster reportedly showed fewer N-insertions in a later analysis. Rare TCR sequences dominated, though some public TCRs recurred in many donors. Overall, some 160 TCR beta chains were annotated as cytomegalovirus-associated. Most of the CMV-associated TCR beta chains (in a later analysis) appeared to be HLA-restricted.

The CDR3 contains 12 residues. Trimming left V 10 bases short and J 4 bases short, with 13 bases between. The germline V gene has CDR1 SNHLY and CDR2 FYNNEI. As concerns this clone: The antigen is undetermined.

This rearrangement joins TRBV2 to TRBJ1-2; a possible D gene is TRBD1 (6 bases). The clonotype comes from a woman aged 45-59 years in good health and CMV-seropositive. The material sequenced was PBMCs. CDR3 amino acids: CATWGQGYGYTF. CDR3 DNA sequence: TGTGCCACCTGGGGGCAGGGCTATGGCTACACCTTC. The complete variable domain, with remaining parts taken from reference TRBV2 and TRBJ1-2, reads EPEVTQTPSHQVTQMGQEVILRCVPISNHLYFYWYRQILGQKVEFLVSFYNNEISEKSEIFDDQFSVERPDGSNFTLKIRSTKLEDSAMYFCATWGQGYGYTFGSGTRLTVV.